This TCR beta chain emerged from a study of regulatory T cells in long-lasting Graves disease. Study-wide findings and caveats: Researchers reported studying only peripheral blood, not thyroid tissue.

Notes on this clonotype: Its antigen is unknown. Germline and junction disagree at one end, which may indicate a read error.

CDR3 length: 12 amino acids. Germline V gene lookup returns CDR1 ENHRY and CDR2 SYGVKD. The time point is: newly diagnosed GD, antithyroid drugs for less than 3 months. TCR sequences were obtained from RNA taken from PBMCs. According to the study, TCR beta libraries were built with iRepertoire HTBI primers and CDR3-region Arm-PCR. TCRdb reprocessed the multiplex PCR reads via MiXCR and lists one record per CDR3 protein. The sample lists around 480,000 distinct CDR3 sequences; roughly 16% were seen once. The same data also went into a second study, on T cells in Graves' hyperthyroidism and ophthalmopathy. From that second work: Those patients with uncontrolled infection, other autoimmune disease, pregnancy or lactation were excluded.

V usage is TRBV10-3 and J usage is TRBJ1-5; D possibly corresponds to TRBD1 (5 bases). Source: peripheral blood mononuclear cells (PBMCs), taken at new diagnosis, from a patient treated with antithyroid drugs. The clonotype was recovered from a woman aged 35-60 years with Graves disease. The CDR3 sequence: CATSTTVQPQHF. CDR3 DNA sequence: TGTGCCACCAGTACGACAGTCCAGCCCCAGCATTTT.